One TCR beta chain is described in this entry. The antigen is unknown. TCRdb itself ran the RT-PCR reads through MiXCR, one entry per CDR3 protein. The sample has just over 300,000 distinct CDR3 sequences; roughly 20% are singletons. This sample was included in a study of response to subunit inactivated influenza vaccine. Findings and limits, study-wide: After each seasonal influenza vaccination, few new T cells are recruited, the authors suggested.

Trimming removed 3 bases at V and 7 bases at J, with 13 bases between. CDR1 is DFQATT and CDR2 is SNEGSKA in the germline V gene (reference sequence). This CDR3 contains 13 residues. Specimen: PBMCs from blood, collected approximately 20 months after vaccination. The chain has TRBV20-1 and TRBJ2-1, with D possibly being TRBD2 (5 bases). The receptor comes from a man aged 50 to 75 who received an inactivated influenza vaccine. CDR3 residues: CSASNGVRNEQFF. CDR3 DNA: TGCAGTGCTAGTAACGGGGTTCGTAATGAGCAGTTCTTC.